This T cell receptor beta chain appears in the sequencing data of a study of blood T cell repertoires in COVID-19. Measured with immunoSEQ multiplex PCR; TCRdb has only the in-frame clones, and not every one. This table holds hundreds of thousands of clones, 75% to 85% found once. V lost 5 bases and J 8 bases, leaving 21 bases between the germline ends. CDR1 and CDR2 from the germline V gene are SGHTA and FQGNSA. This CDR3 has 15 residues. Sequencing input: peripheral blood. This TCR was sampled from a woman aged 50 to 60 with acute or convalescent COVID-19. This chain uses TRBV7-2 with TRBJ1-2; D not resolved. The CDR3 DNA sequence: TGTGCCAGCAGCCTCCGTCGAGAGCGATTGAGAGGCTACACCTTC. It codes for CASSLRRERLRGYTF. The variable domain in full, with the rest retrieved from reference TRBV7-2 and TRBJ1-2, is GAGVSQSPSNKVTEKGKDVELRCDPISGHTALYWYRQSLGQGLEFLIYFQGNSAPDKSGLPSDRFSAERTGGSVSTLTIQRTQQEDSAVYLCASSLRRERLRGYTFGSGTRLTVV.